The clone carrying this T cell receptor (beta chain) turned up a few times. As yet, its antigen is unknown. The data were obtained in a study of beta chain features in type 1 diabetes. Study details: Similarity in age, gender and cell yields was seen between patients and healthy donors. The study examined roughly 100 million sorted cells across all samples.

The study, taken as a whole, reports: Type 1 diabetes patients had TCRB CDR3s that were shorter (moderately but significantly so) in all four CD4+ subsets.

CDR3 length: 13 residues. Deletions cut 5 bases from V and 1 base from J, with 8 bases between. Looked up from germline, CDR1 is SGHAT and CDR2 is FQDESV (reference sequence). Investigators reverse transcribed all isolated RNA, so they sequenced expressed TCRB transcripts. Measured with immunoSEQ multiplex PCR; TCRdb has only the in-frame clones, and not every one. The sample lists some 160,000 clones; about 8.3% were seen once. Averaging about 120 mL, one heparinised blood draw was given by each donor. Purity of each sorted population was above 95%. The receptor was isolated from a woman younger than 35 with type 1 diabetes. The gene calls are TRBV11-1 and TRBJ1-1; no definite D call. Sequencing was performed on central memory CD4+ T cells from blood. CDR3 sequence: CASSTQQNTEAFF. Written as DNA, the CDR3 is TGTGCCAGCAGCACACAGCAGAACACTGAAGCTTTCTTT.